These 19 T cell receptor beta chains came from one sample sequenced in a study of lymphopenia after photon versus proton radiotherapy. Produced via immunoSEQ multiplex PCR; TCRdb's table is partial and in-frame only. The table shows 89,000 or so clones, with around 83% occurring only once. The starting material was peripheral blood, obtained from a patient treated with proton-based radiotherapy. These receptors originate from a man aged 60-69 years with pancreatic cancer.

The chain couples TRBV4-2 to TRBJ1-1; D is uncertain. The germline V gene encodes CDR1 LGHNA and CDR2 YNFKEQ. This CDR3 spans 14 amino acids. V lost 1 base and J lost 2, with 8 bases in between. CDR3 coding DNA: TGTGCCAGCAGCCAAGGAAAGCTTAACACTGAAGCTTTCTTT. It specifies CASSQGKLNTEAFF.

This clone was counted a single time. The DNA of the CDR3 is TGCGCCAGCAGCTTGGGACCGATGGAATCTGGAAACACCATATATTTT. Its translation is CASSLGPMESGNTIYF. The chain is built from TRBV5-1 and TRBJ1-3; no reliable D call. The germline V gene has CDR1 SGHRS and CDR2 YFSETQ. V dropped 0 bases and J dropped 1 base, with 11 bases sitting between them. The CDR3 runs 16 residues.

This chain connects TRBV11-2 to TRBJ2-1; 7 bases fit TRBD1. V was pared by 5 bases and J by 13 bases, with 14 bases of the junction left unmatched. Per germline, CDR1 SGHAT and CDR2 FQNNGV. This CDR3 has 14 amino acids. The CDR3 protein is CASSQTGTALDQFF. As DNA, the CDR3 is TGTGCCAGCAGCCAGACCGGGACAGCCCTCGATCAGTTCTTC.

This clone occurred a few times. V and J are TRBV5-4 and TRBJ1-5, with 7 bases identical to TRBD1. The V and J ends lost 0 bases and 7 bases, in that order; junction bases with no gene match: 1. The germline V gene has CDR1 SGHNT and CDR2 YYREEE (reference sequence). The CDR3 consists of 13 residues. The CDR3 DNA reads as TGTGCCAGCAGCTTGGAAGGGGGCCAGCCCCAGCATTTT. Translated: CASSLEGGQPQHF.

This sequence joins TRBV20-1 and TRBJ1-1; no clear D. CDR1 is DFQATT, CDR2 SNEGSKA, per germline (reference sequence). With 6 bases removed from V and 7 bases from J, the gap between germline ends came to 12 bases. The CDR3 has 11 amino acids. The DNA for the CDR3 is TGCAGTGCCGCACGAGGAATTGAAGCTTTCTTT. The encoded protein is CSAARGIEAFF.

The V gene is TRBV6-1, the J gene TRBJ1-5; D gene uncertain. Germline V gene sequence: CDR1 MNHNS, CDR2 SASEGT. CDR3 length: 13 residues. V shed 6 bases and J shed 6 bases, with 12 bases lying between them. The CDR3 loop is CASSQNLFQPQHF. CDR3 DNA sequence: TGTGCCAGCAGCCAAAACCTTTTTCAGCCCCAGCATTTT.

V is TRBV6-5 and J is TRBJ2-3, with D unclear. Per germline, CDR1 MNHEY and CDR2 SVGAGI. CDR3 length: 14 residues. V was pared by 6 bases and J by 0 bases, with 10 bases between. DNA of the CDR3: TGTGCCAGCAGACATACGGCGAGCACAGATACGCAGTATTTT. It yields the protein CASRHTASTDTQYF.

The CDR3 sequence is CASSVRAGDTDTQYF. CDR3 DNA: TGTGCCAGCAGCGTTAGGGCGGGAGACACAGATACGCAGTATTTT. The chain recombines TRBV9 with TRBJ2-3; 7 nucleotides align to TRBD2. The CDR3 has 15 residues. With V trimmed by 2 bases and J by 2 bases, 5 bases remained unmatched. Germline V gives CDR1 SGDLS, CDR2 YYNGEE.

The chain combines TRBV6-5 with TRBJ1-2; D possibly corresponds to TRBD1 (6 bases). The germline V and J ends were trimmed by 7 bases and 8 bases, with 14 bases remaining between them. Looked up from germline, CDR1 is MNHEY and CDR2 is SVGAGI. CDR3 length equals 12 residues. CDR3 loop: CASTPQGRGYTF. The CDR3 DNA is TGTGCCAGCACCCCCCAGGGGCGAGGCTACACCTTC.

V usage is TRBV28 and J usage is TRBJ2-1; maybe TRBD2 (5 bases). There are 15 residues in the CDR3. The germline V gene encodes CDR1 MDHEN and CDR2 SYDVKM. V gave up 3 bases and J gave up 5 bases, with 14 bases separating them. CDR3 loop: CASSFPMEVHNEQFF. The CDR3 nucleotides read TGTGCCAGCAGTTTCCCCATGGAGGTCCACAATGAGCAGTTCTTC. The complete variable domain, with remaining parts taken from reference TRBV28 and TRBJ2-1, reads DVKVTQSSRYLVKRTGEKVFLECVQDMDHENMFWYRQDPGLGLRLIYFSYDVKMKEKGDIPEGYSVSREKKERFSLILESASTNQTSMYLCASSFPMEVHNEQFFGPGTRLTVL.

CDR3 nucleotides: TGTGCCACCTTAGGGGACAGGCGGAACACTGAAGCTTTCTTT. It is translated as CATLGDRRNTEAFF. This rearrangement joins TRBV6-1 to TRBJ1-1; 8 positions match TRBD1. V lost 10 bases and J lost 1; bases outside the gene matches: 8. The CDR3 has 14 residues. Germline lookup yields CDR1 MNHNS and CDR2 SASEGT.

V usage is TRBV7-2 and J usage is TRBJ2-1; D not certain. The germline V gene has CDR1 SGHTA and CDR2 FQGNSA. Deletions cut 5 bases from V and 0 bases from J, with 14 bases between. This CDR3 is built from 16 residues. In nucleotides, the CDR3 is TGTGCCAGCAGCATTACTCCCGGAAGCTCCTACAATGAGCAGTTCTTC. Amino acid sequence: CASSITPGSSYNEQFF.

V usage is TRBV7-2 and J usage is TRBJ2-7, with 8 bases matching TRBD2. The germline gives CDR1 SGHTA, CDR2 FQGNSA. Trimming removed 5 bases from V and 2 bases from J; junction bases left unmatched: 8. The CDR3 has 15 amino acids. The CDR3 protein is CASSLSGGGPYEQYF. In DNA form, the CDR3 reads TGTGCCAGCAGCCTGAGCGGGGGAGGCCCCTACGAGCAGTACTTC.

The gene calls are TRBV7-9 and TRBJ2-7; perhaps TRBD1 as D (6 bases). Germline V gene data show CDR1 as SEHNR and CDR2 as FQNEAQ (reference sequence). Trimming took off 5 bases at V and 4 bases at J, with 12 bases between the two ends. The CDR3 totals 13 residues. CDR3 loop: CASSPDSSYEQYF. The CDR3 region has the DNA TGTGCCAGCAGCCCGGACAGTTCTTACGAGCAGTACTTC.

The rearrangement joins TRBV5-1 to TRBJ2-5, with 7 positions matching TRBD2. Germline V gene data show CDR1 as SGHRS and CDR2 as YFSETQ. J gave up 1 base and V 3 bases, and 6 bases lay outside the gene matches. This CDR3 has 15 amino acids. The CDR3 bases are TGCGCCAGCAGCTGGGCTAGCGGAATCCAAGAGACCCAGTACTTC. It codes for CASSWASGIQETQYF.

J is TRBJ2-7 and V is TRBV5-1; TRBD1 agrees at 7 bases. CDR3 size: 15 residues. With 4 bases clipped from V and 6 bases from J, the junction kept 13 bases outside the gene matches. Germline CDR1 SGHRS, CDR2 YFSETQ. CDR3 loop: CASSTSGTASSEQYF. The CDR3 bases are TGCGCCAGCAGCACTTCCGGGACAGCTTCTTCCGAGCAGTACTTC.

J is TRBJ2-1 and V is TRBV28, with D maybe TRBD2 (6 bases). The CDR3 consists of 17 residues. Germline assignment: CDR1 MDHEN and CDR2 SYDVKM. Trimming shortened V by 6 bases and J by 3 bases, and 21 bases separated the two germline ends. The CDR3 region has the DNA TGTGCCAGCAGCCCCTCCTCCGGGGGACTTGGCTACAATGAGCAGTTCTTC. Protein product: CASSPSSGGLGYNEQFF.

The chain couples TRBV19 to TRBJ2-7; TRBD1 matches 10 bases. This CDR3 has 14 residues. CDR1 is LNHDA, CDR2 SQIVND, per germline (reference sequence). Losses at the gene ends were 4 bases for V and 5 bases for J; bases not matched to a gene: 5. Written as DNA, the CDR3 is TGTGCCAGTAGTACCAGACAGGGGGCGGACGAGCAGTACTTC. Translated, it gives CASSTRQGADEQYF.

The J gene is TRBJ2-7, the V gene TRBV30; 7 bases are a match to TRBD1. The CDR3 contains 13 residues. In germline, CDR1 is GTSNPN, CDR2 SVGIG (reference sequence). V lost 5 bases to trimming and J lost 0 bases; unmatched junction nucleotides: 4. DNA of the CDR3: TGTGCCTGGGCCAAGGGGGCCTCCTACGAGCAGTACTTC. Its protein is CAWAKGASYEQYF.